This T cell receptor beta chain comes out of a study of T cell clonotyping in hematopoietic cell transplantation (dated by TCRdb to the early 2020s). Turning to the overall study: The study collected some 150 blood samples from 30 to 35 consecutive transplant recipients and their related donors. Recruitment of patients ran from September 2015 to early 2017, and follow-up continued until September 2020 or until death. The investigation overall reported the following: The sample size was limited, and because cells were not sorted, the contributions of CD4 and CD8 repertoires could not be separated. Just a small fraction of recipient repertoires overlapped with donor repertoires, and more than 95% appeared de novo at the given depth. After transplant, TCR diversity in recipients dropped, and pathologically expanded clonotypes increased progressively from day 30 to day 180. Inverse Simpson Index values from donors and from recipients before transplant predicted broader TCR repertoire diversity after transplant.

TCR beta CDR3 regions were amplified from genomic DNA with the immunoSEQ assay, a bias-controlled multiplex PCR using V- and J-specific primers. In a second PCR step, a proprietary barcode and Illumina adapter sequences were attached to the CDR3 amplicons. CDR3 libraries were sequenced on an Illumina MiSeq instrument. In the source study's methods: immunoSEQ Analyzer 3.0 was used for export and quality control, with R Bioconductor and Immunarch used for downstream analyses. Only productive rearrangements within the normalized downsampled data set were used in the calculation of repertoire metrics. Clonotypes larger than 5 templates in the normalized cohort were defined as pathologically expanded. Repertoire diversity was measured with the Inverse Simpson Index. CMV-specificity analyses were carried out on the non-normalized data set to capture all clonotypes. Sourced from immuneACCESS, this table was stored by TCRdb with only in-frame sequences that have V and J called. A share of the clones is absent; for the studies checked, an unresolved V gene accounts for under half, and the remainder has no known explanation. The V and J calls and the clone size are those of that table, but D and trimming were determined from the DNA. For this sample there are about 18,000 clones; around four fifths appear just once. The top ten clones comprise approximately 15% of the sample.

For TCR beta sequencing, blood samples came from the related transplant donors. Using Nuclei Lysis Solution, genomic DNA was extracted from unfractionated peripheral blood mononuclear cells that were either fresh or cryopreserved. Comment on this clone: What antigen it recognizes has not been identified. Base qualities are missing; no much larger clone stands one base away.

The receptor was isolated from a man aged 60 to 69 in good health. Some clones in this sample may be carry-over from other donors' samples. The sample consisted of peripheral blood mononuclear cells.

The bases are TGTGCCAGCAGCGCGGGACAGGGCCCTAATTCACCCCTCCACTTT. The encoded protein is CASSAGQGPNSPLHF. The sequence is built from TRBV5-4 and TRBJ1-6; 9 middle bases align to TRBD1. V has 4 bases trimmed and J has 6 bases trimmed; junction bases matching no gene number 5. For CDR1 and CDR2, the germline V gene (reference sequence) lists SGHNT and YYREEE. The CDR3 starts with the cysteine, ends with the phenylalanine, and has 15 residues. Of the read, only the CDR3 DNA is kept; its 45 bases are in frame from base 1.